This TCR beta chain was captured in a study of blood T cell repertoires in COVID-19. Study summary: T cells, B-cell-depleted T cells, or PBMCs supplied cDNA or gDNA.

Original methodology: Reference gene primer amplification gave estimated nucleated cell counts. TCRdb's copy holds only in-frame clones and misses some; the assay was immunoSEQ multiplex PCR. Clone size and V and J calls were adopted from that table, with D and trimming inferred from the DNA. The sample yields some 260,000 clones, around 87% seen once. This CDR3 has 14 amino acids. CDR1 and CDR2 from the germline V gene are LNHDA and SQIVND (reference sequence). V lost 6 bases to trimming and J lost 4 bases, with 15 bases between them. The TCR sequence derives from a woman aged 25-40 years with acute COVID-19. The rearrangement joins TRBV19 to TRBJ1-1; TRBD1 is a possible D gene (6 bases). The specimen sequenced was PBMCs or T cells enriched from blood (not recorded which). CDR3 bases: TGTGCCAGTAGCGGCGTGGGAGGGGGCACTGAAGCTTTCTTT. It yields the protein CASSGVGGGTEAFF.